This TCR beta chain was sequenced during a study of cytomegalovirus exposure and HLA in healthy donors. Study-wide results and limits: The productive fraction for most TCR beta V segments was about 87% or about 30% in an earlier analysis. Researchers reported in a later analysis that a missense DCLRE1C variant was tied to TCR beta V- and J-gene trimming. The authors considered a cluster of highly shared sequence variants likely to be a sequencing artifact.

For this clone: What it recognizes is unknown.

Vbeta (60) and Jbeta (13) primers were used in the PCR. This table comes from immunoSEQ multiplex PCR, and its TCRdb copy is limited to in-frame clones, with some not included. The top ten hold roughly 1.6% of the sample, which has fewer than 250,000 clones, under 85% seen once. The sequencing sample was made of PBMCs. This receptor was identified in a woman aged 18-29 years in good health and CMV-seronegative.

This CDR3 reads CASSDSGGSDTQYF. The CDR3 DNA is TGTGCCAGCAGTGACTCGGGAGGATCAGATACGCAGTATTTT. The genes are TRBV6-4 and TRBJ2-3; tentative D call: TRBD2 (6 bases). The CDR3 runs 14 residues. The ends were cut back, 0 bases at V and 4 bases at J, with 8 bases in the middle. CDR1 MRHNA and CDR2 SNTAGT come from the germline V gene.